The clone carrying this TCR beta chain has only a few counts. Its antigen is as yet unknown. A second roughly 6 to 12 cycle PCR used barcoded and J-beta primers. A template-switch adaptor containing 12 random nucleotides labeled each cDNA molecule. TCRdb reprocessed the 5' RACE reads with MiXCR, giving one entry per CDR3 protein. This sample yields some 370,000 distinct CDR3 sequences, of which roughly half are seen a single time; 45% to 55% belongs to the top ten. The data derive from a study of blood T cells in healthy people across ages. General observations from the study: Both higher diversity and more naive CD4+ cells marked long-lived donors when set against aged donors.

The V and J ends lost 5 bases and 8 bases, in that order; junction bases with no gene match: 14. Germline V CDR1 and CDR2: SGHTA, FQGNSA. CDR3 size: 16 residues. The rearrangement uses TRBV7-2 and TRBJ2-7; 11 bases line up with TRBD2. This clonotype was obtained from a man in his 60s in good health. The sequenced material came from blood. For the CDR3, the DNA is TGTGCCAGCAGCCTCGGGATAACTAGCGGGAGTGGAAAGCAGTACTTC. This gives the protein CASSLGITSGSGKQYF.